This TCR beta chain was found in a study of shared clonotypes between healthy human individuals. For this clone: No antigen is known for it.

Generated by immunoSEQ multiplex PCR, the TCRdb table keeps only in-frame clones and is missing some. The table includes 2 million to 2.5 million clones, 92% detected once. Study outcomes and limitations: Sharing across four donors was seen in 4% to 6.5% of naive CD4 clonotypes.

This TCR was recovered from a man younger than 35 in good health. Some clones in this sample may be carry-over from other donors' samples. The sequencing sample was made of naive CD4+ T cells from PBMCs. Sample subset: CD45RA+ positively selected.

Here the CDR3 reads CSVDGSGTDTQYF. As DNA, the CDR3 is TGCAGCGTTGACGGTAGCGGCACAGATACGCAGTATTTT. The chain links TRBV29-1 to TRBJ2-3; weak D call: TRBD2 (5 bases). Germline lookup yields CDR1 SQVTM and CDR2 ANQGSEA. The CDR3 runs 13 residues. V was clipped by 3 bases and J by 1 base, with 8 bases between them.